Given below is one T cell receptor beta chain in context. This clonotype has only a few counts. Its target antigen remains unknown. Per-base qualities were not stored, and no clone one base away is much larger. The source of the sample is a study of spatial heterogeneity in lung cancer (dated by TCRdb to about 2019). Notes on the research overall: Beta-chain transcripts were consistently detected in greater numbers than alpha-chain transcripts, which likely reflects a higher abundance of beta-chain transcripts. In the raw uncorrected reads, each unique combination of TCR and UMI appeared on average more than ten times. In non-small cell lung cancer, the study quantitatively compared TCR alpha and beta repertoires across several tumor regions, matched nontumor lung, and blood. The study linked features of the TCR repertoire to counts of nonsynonymous mutations, which were determined by whole-exome sequencing of tumor tissue. At surgery, hundreds of tumor regions, around 64 matched nontumor lung samples and 56 PBMC samples were TCR-sequenced for both alpha and beta chains.

The sample's time point label is to be understood as: sample taken at primary tumor resection. TCR sequencing used whole RNA extracted from tumor and nontumor lung tissue, or from cryopreserved PBMC samples, without cell sorting. Samples were obtained from approximately 77 patients with early-stage, untreated non-small cell lung cancer from the lung TRACERx cohort. A patient was chosen for TCR sequencing only when enough RNA was available from at least two tumor regions. The library was built by means of 5' RACE. Sequenced on a NextSeq 500. In the TCR library protocol, a unique molecular identifier was attached to each TCR cDNA molecule so that PCR and sequencing errors could be corrected. Per the original workflow: TCR identification, UMI-based error correction and CDR3 extraction were performed with Decombinator tools. Expanded TCRs were defined as those above a frequency of 2 per 1,000, corresponding to the top 1% of the tumor frequency distribution. Renyi diversity was calculated using the R vegan package after each repertoire was subsampled 100 times to 5,000 TCRs. CDR3 similarity networks were built from amino acid triplet string-kernel similarity, with CDR3s being connected when pairwise similarity was above 0.82. Clones were called with MiXCR by TCRdb after fastp trimmed the public reads at Q25, and only in-frame beta chains were retained. Rows matching on CDR3 protein sequence are summarized as one entry with the most common DNA and genes. Here the V and J calls rest on TCRdb's processing, not on the authors' analysis. The sample table shows about 95,000 distinct CDR3 sequences, and approximately 8.5% are seen once. The top ten hold 6.9% of the sample.

What the authors observed across the whole study: Ubiquitous expanded tumor TCRs were found in blood more often at tumor resection than at routine follow-up. Confirming at a functional level the hypothesis that regional TCRs recognize regional mutations was considered to require additional single-cell paired TCR alpha and beta sequencing.

Trimming removed 2 bases from V and 0 bases from J, leaving 11 bases between the germline ends. The CDR3, from cysteine to phenylalanine, totals 14 residues. The entry retains the CDR3 DNA only, 42 bases that are in frame from base 1. CDR1 and CDR2 (DFQATT, SNEGSKA) derive from the germline V gene (reference sequence). The rearranged chain carries TRBV20-1 and TRBJ2-7; TRBD2 might be the D gene, on 5 matching bases. This sample comprised PBMCs, obtained at surgery. The TCR was taken from a male donor with early-stage non-small cell lung cancer. The CDR3 has the sequence CSARRPGFSYEQYF. Read as DNA, the sequence is TGCAGTGCTAGACGGCCGGGGTTCTCCTACGAGCAGTACTTC.